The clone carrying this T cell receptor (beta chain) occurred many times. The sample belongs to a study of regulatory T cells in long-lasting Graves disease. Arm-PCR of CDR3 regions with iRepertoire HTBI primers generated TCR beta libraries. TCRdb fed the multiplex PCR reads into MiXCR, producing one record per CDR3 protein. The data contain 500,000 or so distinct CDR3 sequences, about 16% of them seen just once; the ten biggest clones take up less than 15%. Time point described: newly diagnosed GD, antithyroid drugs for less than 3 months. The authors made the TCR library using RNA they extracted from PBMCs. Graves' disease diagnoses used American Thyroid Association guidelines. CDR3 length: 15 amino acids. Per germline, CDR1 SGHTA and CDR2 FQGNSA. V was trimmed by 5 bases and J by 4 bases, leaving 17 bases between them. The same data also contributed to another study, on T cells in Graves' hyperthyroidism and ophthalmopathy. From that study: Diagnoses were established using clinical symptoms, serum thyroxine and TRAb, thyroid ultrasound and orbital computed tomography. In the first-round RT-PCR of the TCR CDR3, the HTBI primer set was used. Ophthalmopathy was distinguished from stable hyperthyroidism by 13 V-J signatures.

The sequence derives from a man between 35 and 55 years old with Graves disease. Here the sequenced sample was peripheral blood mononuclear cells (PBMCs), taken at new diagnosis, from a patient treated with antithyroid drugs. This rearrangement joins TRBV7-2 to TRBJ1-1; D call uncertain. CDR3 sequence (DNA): TGTGCCAGCAGCCCCTCTTTTCTGGGCGGCACTGAAGCTTTCTTT. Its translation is CASSPSFLGGTEAFF.